This T cell receptor beta chain emerged from a study of blood T cell repertoires in COVID-19. In the authors' methods: From reference gene primer amplification, estimates of nucleated cell counts were derived. Method: immunoSEQ multiplex PCR; TCRdb's copy keeps in-frame clones and lacks some. The V and J calls and clone size are taken from that table; D and trimming were inferred from the DNA. The profile shows approximately 44,000 clones, around three quarters of them singletons. This CDR3 region has 17 residues. The V gene end was trimmed by 3 bases and the J gene end by 4 bases; junction bases not matched to a gene: 11. Germline V gene sequence: CDR1 SNHLY, CDR2 FYNNEI.

The source of this sequence is a woman aged 80 or over with acute or convalescent COVID-19. The chain is built from TRBV2 and TRBJ2-1, with 8 bases matching TRBD2. Sequencing was carried out using peripheral blood. CDR3: CASSDDGTRSPYNEQFF. CDR3 nucleotides: TGTGCCAGCAGTGACGACGGGACTAGAAGTCCTTACAATGAGCAGTTCTTC.